The rows below give T cell receptor beta chains drawn from one sample of a study of low-dose radiotherapy and immunotherapy resistance in tumors. TCRdb ran MiXCR on the reads and lists one entry per CDR3 protein. The profile shows 30,000 to 40,000 distinct CDR3 sequences, 20% to 25% of them singletons. This sample comprised PBMCs, obtained after low-dose radiotherapy plus immunotherapy. The receptors here all came from a female donor with ovarian cancer. Each CDR3 is given with its conserved first and last residue. The order of the fields is J gene, V gene, D gene, clone size, CDR3 protein, CDR3 DNA. D genes are given only for firm matches. Sizes are listed as how often the clone was seen (once, few, many) or a class if it is expanded.

j_gene: TRBJ2-7; v_gene: TRBV9; d_gene: NA; abundance: many; CDR3aa: CASSVGRATGQDEQYF; CDR3nt: TGTGCCAGCAGCGTAGGCAGGGCTACGGGTCAGGACGAGCAGTACTTC
j_gene: TRBJ2-7; v_gene: TRBV2; d_gene: NA; abundance: many; CDR3aa: CASSAQGGEQYF; CDR3nt: TGTGCCAGCAGTGCCCAGGGGGGCGAGCAGTACTTC
j_gene: TRBJ2-3; v_gene: TRBV5-8; d_gene: NA; abundance: many; CDR3aa: CASSYTGSTDTQYF; CDR3nt: TGTGCCAGCAGCTATACAGGGTCCACAGATACGCAGTATTTT
j_gene: TRBJ2-1; v_gene: TRBV18; d_gene: NA; abundance: medium-sized; CDR3aa: CASSPAIYSNEQFF; CDR3nt: TGTGCCAGCTCACCGGCCATTTACAGCAATGAGCAGTTCTTC
j_gene: TRBJ2-7; v_gene: TRBV25-1; d_gene: NA; abundance: few; CDR3aa: CASRDAGSYEQYF; CDR3nt: TGTGCCAGCAGGGACGCCGGCTCCTACGAGCAGTACTTC
j_gene: TRBJ2-4; v_gene: TRBV5-8; d_gene: TRBD1; abundance: many; CDR3aa: CASSLAGGQGQNIQYF; CDR3nt: TGTGCCAGCAGCTTGGCCGGCGGACAGGGTCAAAACATTCAGTACTTC
j_gene: TRBJ2-7; v_gene: TRBV5-6; d_gene: TRBD1; abundance: many; CDR3aa: CASSPDGTGIYEQYF; CDR3nt: TGTGCCAGCAGCCCAGACGGGACAGGGATCTACGAGCAGTACTTC
j_gene: TRBJ2-1; v_gene: TRBV6-2/TRBV6-3; d_gene: TRBD2; abundance: many; CDR3aa: CASSVTSGGYNEQFF; CDR3nt: TGTGCCAGCAGTGTTACTAGCGGGGGCTACAATGAGCAGTTCTTC
j_gene: TRBJ2-6; v_gene: TRBV6-6; d_gene: TRBD2; abundance: many; CDR3aa: CASTGGSGANVLTF; CDR3nt: TGTGCCAGCACCGGGGGGTCTGGGGCCAACGTCCTGACTTTC
j_gene: TRBJ2-1; v_gene: TRBV11-2; d_gene: NA; abundance: many; CDR3aa: CASSLSSYNEQFF; CDR3nt: TGTGCCAGCAGCTTGAGTTCCTACAATGAGCAGTTCTTC
j_gene: TRBJ2-1; v_gene: TRBV2; d_gene: TRBD2; abundance: many; CDR3aa: CASSITPPPTSGSNEQFF; CDR3nt: TGTGCCAGCAGTATTACCCCTCCACCGACTAGCGGGAGTAATGAGCAGTTCTTC
j_gene: TRBJ2-2; v_gene: TRBV12-5; d_gene: NA; abundance: few; CDR3aa: CASGLVVAGNTGELFF; CDR3nt: TGTGCTAGTGGTTTGGTAGTCGCAGGGAACACCGGGGAGCTGTTTTTT